Below are 15 T cell receptor beta chains sequenced from a single sample in a study of cytomegalovirus exposure and HLA in healthy donors. Vbeta (60) and Jbeta (13) primers were used in the PCR. This table comes from immunoSEQ multiplex PCR, and its TCRdb copy is limited to in-frame clones, with some not included. The table shows some 110,000 clones, with 70% occurring only once. Sequencing used PBMCs. The receptors come from a young man in good health and CMV-seropositive.

This chain links TRBV7-6 with TRBJ1-5; D is uncertain. This CDR3 has 16 amino acids. Per germline, CDR1 SGHVS and CDR2 FNYEAQ. V was cut by 0 bases and J by 0 bases, with 9 bases left in between. CDR3 in amino acids: CASSLAPPGSNQPQHF. The DNA for the CDR3 is TGTGCCAGCAGCTTAGCCCCTCCCGGTAGCAATCAGCCCCAGCATTTT. Full variable domain (missing parts from reference TRBV7-6 and TRBJ1-5): GAGVSQSPRYKVTKRGQDVALRCDPISGHVSLYWYRQALGQGPEFLTYFNYEAQQDKSGLPNDRFSAERPEGSISTLTIQRTEQRDSAMYRCASSLAPPGSNQPQHFGDGTRLSIL.

This chain connects TRBV9 to TRBJ2-7; D may be TRBD2 (6 bases). This CDR3 spans 15 amino acids. Trimming stripped 4 bases from V and 0 bases from J, with 14 bases between. Germline loops: CDR1 SGDLS, CDR2 YYNGEE. CDR3 sequence reads: CASSPQTSTSYEQYF. CDR3 in DNA: TGTGCCAGCAGCCCCCAGACTAGTACCTCCTACGAGCAGTACTTC.

This rearrangement joins TRBV10-3 to TRBJ2-7; 8 bases map to TRBD2. The V gene's germline CDR1 is ENHRY and CDR2 SYGVKD. With V trimmed by 4 bases and J by 5 bases, 13 bases remained unmatched. The CDR3 runs 16 residues. The CDR3 coding sequence is TGTGCCATCAGTGTTAGGCTTAGCGGGGAGGCCCACGAGCAGTACTTC. Amino acid sequence: CAISVRLSGEAHEQYF.

The genes are TRBV10-3 and TRBJ2-2, with a tentative D call TRBD1 (6 bases). CDR1 is ENHRY, CDR2 SYGVKD, per germline. Deletions cut 0 bases from V and 7 bases from J, with 12 bases between. The CDR3 length is 15 residues. The CDR3 coding sequence is TGTGCCATCAGTGAGTCTGACAGGCCGGGCGGGGAGCTGTTTTTT. This sequence encodes CAISESDRPGGELFF.

This chain uses TRBV9 with TRBJ1-1; maybe TRBD1 (6 bases). Germline V CDR1 and CDR2: SGDLS, YYNGEE. The CDR3 is 14 amino acids. Trimming shortened V by 4 bases and J by 0 bases, and 10 bases separated the two germline ends. CDR3 region: CASSSRDMNTEAFF. The CDR3 region has the DNA TGTGCCAGCAGCTCCCGGGACATGAACACTGAAGCTTTCTTT.

The CDR3 coding sequence is TGTGCCAGCAGCTTGAGGGAGGGTCGGAACCAAGAGACCCAGTACTTC. Encoded protein: CASSLREGRNQETQYF. The V gene is TRBV5-4, the J gene TRBJ2-5; 7 nucleotides line up with TRBD2. From germline, CDR1 is SGHNT and CDR2 YYREEE (reference sequence). This CDR3 has 16 residues. The junction had 6 bases not matched to a gene; V was cut back by 1 base and J by 0 bases.

The chain employs TRBV5-5 and TRBJ1-5, with a possible D match to TRBD1 (6 bases). The CDR3 runs 17 residues. CDR1 SGHKS and CDR2 YYEKEE come from the germline V gene (reference sequence). V gave up 0 bases and J gave up 0 bases, with 13 bases separating them. The CDR3 loop reads CASSLEGGFYSNQPQHF. The CDR3 bases are TGTGCCAGCAGCTTGGAGGGGGGGTTCTATAGCAATCAGCCCCAGCATTTT.

This sequence joins TRBV30 and TRBJ1-1; 9 nucleotides line up with TRBD1. Germline trimming cut 2 bases from V and 2 bases from J; bases unmatched to any gene: 12. The length of the CDR3 is 17 residues. Germline values: CDR1 GTSNPN, CDR2 SVGIG (reference sequence). In DNA, the CDR3 is TGTGCCTGGAGTCCACCAACCTCGGGACAGGGAAACACTGAAGCTTTCTTT. It encodes CAWSPPTSGQGNTEAFF.

The V call is TRBV27, the J call TRBJ2-1; 8 bases are a match to TRBD2. CDR1 and CDR2 (germline): MNHEY, SMNVEV (reference sequence). J gave up 2 bases and V 6 bases, and 6 bases lay outside the gene matches. This CDR3 comprises 15 residues. The CDR3 protein is CASSLGLAPYNEQFF. The CDR3 DNA sequence: TGTGCCAGCAGCTTAGGACTAGCCCCCTACAATGAGCAGTTCTTC.

The chain joins TRBV30 to TRBJ1-2; 8 nucleotides match TRBD1. The CDR3 runs 12 residues. Germline V gene lookup returns CDR1 GTSNPN and CDR2 SVGIG (reference sequence). The ends lost 4 bases at V and 3 bases at J; junction bases unmatched: 1. CDR3 loop: CAWTGGDYGYTF. The CDR3 DNA is TGTGCCTGGACAGGGGGCGACTATGGCTACACCTTC.

The chain links TRBV6-1 to TRBJ2-3; 7 bases line up with TRBD2. Germline trimming cut 2 bases from V and 3 bases from J; bases unmatched to any gene: 2. Per the germline V gene, CDR1 is MNHNS and CDR2 is SASEGT. This CDR3 spans 14 amino acids. The CDR3 spells CASSESGRTDTQYF. CDR3 DNA sequence: TGTGCCAGCAGTGAATCCGGGAGGACAGATACGCAGTATTTT.

Points on this clone: The same CDR3 arises from other DNA sequences in this sample as well. The J gene is TRBJ1-1, the V gene TRBV6-5, with D unclear. V was cut by 3 bases and J by 1 base, with 3 bases left in between. CDR3 length equals 12 residues. Germline V lookup: CDR1 MNHEY, CDR2 SVGAGI. CDR3 sequence: CASSYRNTEAFF. The CDR3 coding sequence is TGTGCCAGCAGTTATAGGAACACTGAAGCTTTCTTT.

This clone has only a few counts. V gene TRBV6-6 combines with J gene TRBJ1-5; possible D gene TRBD1, 5 bases. Germline V gives CDR1 MNHNY, CDR2 SVGAGI (reference sequence). Between the trimmed V and J ends, which lost 4 bases and 0 bases, there was a span of 10 bases. There are 15 residues in the CDR3. CDR3 in amino acids: CASSWEGSSNQPQHF. DNA of the CDR3: TGTGCCAGCAGTTGGGAGGGGTCTAGCAATCAGCCCCAGCATTTT.

The chain is built from TRBV28 and TRBJ2-4; no clear D gene. V was clipped by 3 bases and J by 6 bases, with 3 bases between them. Germline CDR1 MDHEN, CDR2 SYDVKM. The length of the CDR3 is 11 residues. This CDR3 reads CASSLRNIQYF. Here the CDR3 DNA reads TGTGCCAGCAGTTTGAGAAACATTCAGTACTTC.

This clone was seen more than once but under ten times. This chain uses TRBV9 with TRBJ1-3; TRBD1 matches 10 bases. Looked up from germline, CDR1 is SGDLS and CDR2 is YYNGEE. The V segment lost 6 bases and the J segment 0 bases; nucleotides outside the gene matches: 12. The CDR3 runs 18 residues. DNA for the CDR3: TGTGCCAGCACGAGGCGTCCGGGACAGGGGACCTCTGGAAACACCATATATTTT. It specifies CASTRRPGQGTSGNTIYF.